This T cell receptor (beta chain) was observed in a study of blood T cells in healthy people across ages. Using a J-beta primer mix together with a sample-barcoded 5' primer, a second PCR was run for about 6 to 12 cycles. TCRdb re-called the 5' RACE reads through MiXCR, storing one row per CDR3 protein. Among roughly 1.7 million distinct CDR3 sequences listed, 30% to 35% were seen once. About this clonotype itself: Compared with germline, one end of the junction differs, possibly owing to a read error.

This TCR was sampled from a woman aged 30 to 39 in good health. Sequencing input: blood.

This CDR3 reads CACSSLAGAKLSTDTQYF. The CDR3 nucleotides are TGTGCCTGCAGTTCCTTAGCGGGAGCTAAACTAAGCACAGATACGCAGTATTTT. The chain is built from TRBV12-3 or TRBV12-4 and TRBJ2-3, with 9 nucleotides matching TRBD2. The CDR3 spans 18 residues.